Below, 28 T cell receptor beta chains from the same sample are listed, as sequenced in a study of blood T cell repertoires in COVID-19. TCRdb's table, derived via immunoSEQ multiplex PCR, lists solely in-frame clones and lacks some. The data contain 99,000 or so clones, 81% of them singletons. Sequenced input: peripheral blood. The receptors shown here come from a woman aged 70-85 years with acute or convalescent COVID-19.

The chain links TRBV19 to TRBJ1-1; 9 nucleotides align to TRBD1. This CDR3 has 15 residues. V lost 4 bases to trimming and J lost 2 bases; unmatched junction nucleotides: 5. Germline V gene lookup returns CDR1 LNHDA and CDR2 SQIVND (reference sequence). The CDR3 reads CASSTVTGGNTEAFF. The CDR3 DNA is TGTGCCAGTAGTACCGTTACAGGGGGCAACACTGAAGCTTTCTTT.

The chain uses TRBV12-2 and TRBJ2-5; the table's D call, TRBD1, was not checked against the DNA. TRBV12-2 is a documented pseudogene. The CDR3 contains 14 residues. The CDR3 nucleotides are TGTGCAAGTCGCTTAGCCCGGACAGAAGAGACCCAGTACTTC. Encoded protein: CASRLARTEETQYF.

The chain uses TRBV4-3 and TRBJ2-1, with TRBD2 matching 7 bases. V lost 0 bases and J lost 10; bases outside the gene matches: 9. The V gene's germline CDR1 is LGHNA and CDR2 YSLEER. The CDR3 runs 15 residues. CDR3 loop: CASSQDLGGRNEQFF. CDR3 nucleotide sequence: TGCGCCAGCAGCCAAGATCTGGGAGGGAGGAACGAGCAGTTCTTC.

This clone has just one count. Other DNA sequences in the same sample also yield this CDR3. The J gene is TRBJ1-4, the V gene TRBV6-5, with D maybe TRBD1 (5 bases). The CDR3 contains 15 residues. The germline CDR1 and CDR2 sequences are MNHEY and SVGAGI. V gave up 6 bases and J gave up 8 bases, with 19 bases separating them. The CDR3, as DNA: TGTGCCAGCAGCCCCGTCGGGGGAGTGGGGGAAAAACTGTTTTTT. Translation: CASSPVGGVGEKLFF.

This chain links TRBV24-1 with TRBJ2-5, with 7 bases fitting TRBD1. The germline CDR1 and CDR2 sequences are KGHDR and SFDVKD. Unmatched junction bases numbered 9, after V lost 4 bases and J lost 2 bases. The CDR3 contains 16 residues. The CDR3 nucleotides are TGTGCCACCAGTGAAGCAACAGGGGCCACTCAAGAGACCCAGTACTTC. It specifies CATSEATGATQETQYF.

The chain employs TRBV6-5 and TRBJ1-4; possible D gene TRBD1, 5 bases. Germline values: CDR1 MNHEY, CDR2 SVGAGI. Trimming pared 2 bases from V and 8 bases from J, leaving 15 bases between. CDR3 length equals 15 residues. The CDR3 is CASSYRGHPTEKLFF. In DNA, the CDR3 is TGTGCCAGCAGTTACCGAGGACACCCGACCGAAAAACTGTTTTTT.

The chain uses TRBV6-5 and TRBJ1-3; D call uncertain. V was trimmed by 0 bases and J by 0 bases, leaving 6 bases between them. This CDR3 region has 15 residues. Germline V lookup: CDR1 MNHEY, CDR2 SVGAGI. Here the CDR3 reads CASSYSSDSGNTIYF. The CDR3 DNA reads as TGTGCCAGCAGTTACTCGTCAGACTCTGGAAACACCATATATTTT.

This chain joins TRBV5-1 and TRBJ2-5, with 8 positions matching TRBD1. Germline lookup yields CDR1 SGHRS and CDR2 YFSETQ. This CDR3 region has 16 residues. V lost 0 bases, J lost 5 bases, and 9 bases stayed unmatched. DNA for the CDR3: TGCGCCAGCAGCTTGGATGGCAGGGGGCGTGCGGAGACCCAGTACTTC. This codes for CASSLDGRGRAETQYF.

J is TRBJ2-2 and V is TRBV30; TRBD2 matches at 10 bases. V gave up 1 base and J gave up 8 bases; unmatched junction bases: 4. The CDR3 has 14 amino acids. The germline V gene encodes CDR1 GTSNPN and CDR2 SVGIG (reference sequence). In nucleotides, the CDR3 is TGTGCCTGGAGTGCCTGGACTAGCGGTGGGGAGCTGTTTTTT. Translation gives CAWSAWTSGGELFF.

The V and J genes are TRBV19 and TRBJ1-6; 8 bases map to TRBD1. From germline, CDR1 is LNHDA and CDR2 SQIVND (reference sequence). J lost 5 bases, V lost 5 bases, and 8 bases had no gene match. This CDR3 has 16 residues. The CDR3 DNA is TGTGCCAGTAGTCTTACAGGGGGAAGAAATAATTCACCCCTCCACTTT. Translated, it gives CASSLTGGRNNSPLHF. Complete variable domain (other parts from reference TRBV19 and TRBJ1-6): DGGITQSPKYLFRKEGQNVTLSCEQNLNHDAMYWYRQDPGQGLRLIYYSQIVNDFQKGDIAEGYSVSREKKESFPLTVTSAQKNPTAFYLCASSLTGGRNNSPLHFGNGTRLTVT.

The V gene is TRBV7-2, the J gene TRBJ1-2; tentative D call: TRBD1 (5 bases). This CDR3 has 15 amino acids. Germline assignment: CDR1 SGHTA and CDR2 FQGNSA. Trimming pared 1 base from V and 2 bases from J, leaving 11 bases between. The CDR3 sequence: CASSLVQGPNYGYTF. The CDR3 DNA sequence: TGTGCCAGCAGCTTAGTTCAGGGTCCCAACTATGGCTACACCTTC.

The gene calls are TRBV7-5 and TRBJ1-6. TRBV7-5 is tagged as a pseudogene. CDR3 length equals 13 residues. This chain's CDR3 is CVRSRRRSGPLHF. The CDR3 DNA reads TGTGTCAGAAGCAGAAGGCGGAGCGGACCCCTCCACTTT.

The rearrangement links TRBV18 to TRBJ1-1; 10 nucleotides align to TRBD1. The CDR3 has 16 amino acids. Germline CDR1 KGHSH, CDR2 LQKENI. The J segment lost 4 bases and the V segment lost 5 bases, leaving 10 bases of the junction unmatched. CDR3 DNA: TGTGCCAGCTCATTAACCGGGACAGGGGTTGGCACTGAAGCTTTCTTT. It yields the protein CASSLTGTGVGTEAFF.

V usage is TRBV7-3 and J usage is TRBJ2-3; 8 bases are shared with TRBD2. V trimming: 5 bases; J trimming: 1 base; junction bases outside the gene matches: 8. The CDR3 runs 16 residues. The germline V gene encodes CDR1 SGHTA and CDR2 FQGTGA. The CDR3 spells CASSPNSGSRTDTQYF. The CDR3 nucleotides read TGTGCCAGCAGCCCAAACAGCGGGAGTCGCACAGATACGCAGTATTTT.

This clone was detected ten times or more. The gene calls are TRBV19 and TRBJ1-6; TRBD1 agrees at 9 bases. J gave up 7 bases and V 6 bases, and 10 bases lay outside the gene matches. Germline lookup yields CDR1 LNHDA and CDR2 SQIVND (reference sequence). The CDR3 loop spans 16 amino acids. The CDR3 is CASRADRGDPNSPLHF. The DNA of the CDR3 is TGTGCCAGTAGGGCCGACAGGGGGGATCCGAATTCACCCCTCCACTTT.

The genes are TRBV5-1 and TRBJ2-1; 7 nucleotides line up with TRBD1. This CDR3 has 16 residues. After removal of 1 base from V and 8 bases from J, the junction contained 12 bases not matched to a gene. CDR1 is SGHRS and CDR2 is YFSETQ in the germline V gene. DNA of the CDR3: TGCGCCAGCAGCTTGCGGAGACGACAGGGTGTCGATGAGCAGTTCTTC. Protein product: CASSLRRRQGVDEQFF. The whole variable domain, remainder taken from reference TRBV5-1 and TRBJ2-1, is KAGVTQTPRYLIKTRGQQVTLSCSPISGHRSVSWYQQTPGQGLQFLFEYFSETQRNKGNFPGRFSGRQFSNSRSEMNVSTLELGDSALYLCASSLRRRQGVDEQFFGPGTRLTVL.

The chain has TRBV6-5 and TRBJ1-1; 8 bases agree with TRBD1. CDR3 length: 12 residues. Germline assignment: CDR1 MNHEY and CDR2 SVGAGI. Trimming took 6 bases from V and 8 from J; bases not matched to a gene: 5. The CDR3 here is CASSRRDREAFF. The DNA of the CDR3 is TGTGCCAGCAGCCGACGGGACAGGGAAGCTTTCTTT.

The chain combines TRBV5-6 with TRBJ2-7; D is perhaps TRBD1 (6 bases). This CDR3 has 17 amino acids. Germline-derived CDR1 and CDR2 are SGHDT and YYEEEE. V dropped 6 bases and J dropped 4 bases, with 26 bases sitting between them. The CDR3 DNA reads TGTGCCAGCAAGGGGAAACAGGGCCAACAAGCGAATTACGAGCAGTACTTC. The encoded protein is CASKGKQGQQANYEQYF.

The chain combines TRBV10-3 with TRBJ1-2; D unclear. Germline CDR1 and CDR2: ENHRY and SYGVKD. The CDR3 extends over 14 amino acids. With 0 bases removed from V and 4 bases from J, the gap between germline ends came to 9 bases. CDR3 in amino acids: CAISESGRPYGYTF. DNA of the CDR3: TGTGCCATCAGTGAGTCGGGGAGGCCCTATGGCTACACCTTC.

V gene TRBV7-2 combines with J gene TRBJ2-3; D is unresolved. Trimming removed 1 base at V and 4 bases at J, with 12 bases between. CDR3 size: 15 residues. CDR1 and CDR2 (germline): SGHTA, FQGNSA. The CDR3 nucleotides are TGTGCCAGCAGCTTAGAGCGAATTGGTTCAGATACGCAGTATTTT. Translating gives CASSLERIGSDTQYF.

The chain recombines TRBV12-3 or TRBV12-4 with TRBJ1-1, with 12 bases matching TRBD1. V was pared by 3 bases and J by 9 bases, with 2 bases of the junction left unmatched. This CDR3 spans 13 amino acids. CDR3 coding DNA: TGTGCCAGCAGTTTGGGGACAGGGGGCAAAGCTTTCTTT. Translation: CASSLGTGGKAFF.

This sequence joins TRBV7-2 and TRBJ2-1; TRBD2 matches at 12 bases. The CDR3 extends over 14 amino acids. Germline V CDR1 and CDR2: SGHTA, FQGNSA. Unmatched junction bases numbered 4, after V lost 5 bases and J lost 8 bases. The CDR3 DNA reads TGTGCCAGCAGCGCTAGCGGGGGGGTCGATGAGCAGTTCTTC. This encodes CASSASGGVDEQFF.

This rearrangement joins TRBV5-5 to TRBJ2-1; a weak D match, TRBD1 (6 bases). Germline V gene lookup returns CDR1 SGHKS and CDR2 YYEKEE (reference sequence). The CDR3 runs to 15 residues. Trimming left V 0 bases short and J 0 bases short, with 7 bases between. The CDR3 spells CASSLVGGSYNEQFF. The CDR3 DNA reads TGTGCCAGCAGCTTGGTAGGGGGCTCCTACAATGAGCAGTTCTTC.

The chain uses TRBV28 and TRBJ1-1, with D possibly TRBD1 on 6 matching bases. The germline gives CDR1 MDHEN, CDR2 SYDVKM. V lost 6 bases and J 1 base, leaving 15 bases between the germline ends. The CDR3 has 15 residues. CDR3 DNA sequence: TGTGCCAGCAGAAGGGCAGGGGCGCGGAACACTGAAGCTTTCTTT. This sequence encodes CASRRAGARNTEAFF.

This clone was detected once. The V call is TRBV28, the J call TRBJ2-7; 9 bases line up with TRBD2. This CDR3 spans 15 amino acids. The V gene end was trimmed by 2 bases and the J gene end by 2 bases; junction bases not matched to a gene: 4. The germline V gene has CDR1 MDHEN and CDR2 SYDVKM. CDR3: CASSLGLAGTYEQYF. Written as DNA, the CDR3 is TGTGCCAGCAGTTTAGGGCTAGCGGGAACCTACGAGCAGTACTTC.

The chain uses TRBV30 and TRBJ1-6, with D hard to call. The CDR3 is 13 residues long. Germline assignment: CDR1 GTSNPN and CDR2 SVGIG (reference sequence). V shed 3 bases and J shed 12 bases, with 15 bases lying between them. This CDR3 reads CAWSPKGGVPLHF. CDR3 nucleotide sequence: TGTGCCTGGAGCCCCAAGGGAGGAGTACCCCTCCACTTT.

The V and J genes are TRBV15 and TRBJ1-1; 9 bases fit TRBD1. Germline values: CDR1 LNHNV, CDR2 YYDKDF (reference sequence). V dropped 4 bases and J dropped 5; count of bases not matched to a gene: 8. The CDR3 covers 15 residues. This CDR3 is CATSTGGQGWTEAFF. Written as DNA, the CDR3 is TGTGCCACCAGCACAGGGGGACAGGGATGGACTGAAGCTTTCTTT.

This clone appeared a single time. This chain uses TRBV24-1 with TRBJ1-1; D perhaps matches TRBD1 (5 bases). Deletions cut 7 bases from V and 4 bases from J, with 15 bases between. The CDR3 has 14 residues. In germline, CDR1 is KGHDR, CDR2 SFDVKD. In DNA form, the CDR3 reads TGTGCCACCAGGATAGGGGAGGTTGGCACTGAAGCTTTCTTT. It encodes CATRIGEVGTEAFF.